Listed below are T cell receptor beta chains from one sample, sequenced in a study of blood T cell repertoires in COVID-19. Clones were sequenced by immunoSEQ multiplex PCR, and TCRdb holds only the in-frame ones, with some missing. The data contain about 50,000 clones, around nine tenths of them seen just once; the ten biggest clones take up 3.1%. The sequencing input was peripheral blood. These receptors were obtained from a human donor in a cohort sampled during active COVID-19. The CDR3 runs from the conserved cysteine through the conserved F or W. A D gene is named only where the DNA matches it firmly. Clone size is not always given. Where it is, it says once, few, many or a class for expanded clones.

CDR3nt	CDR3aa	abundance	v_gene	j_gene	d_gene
TGTGCCAGCTCACCACCGGGACAGGGGGCGCCTTTGGATGAGCAGTTCTTC	CASSPPGQGAPLDEQFF	NA	TRBV18	TRBJ2-1	TRBD1
TGTGCCAGCAGCTTAATACTACAGGGGGGGTTAGCTTTCTTT	CASSLILQGGLAFF	NA	TRBV5-6	TRBJ1-1	TRBD1
TGTGCCAGCAGCTTGGGGAGAGAAGCTTTCTTT	CASSLGREAFF	NA	TRBV7-2	TRBJ1-1	NA
TGTGCCAGCAGTTACGATTCCAGGGTTAGCGGGCAGTACTTC	CASSYDSRVSGQYF	once	TRBV6-5	TRBJ2-7	NA
TGTGCCAGCAGCGCAACTAGCGGGAGGTCGGGGGAGCAGTACTTC	CASSATSGRSGEQYF	NA	TRBV7-2	TRBJ2-7	TRBD2
TGTGCCAGCAGTTACTCTCTCGGGGGGGACAATGAGCAGTTCTTC	CASSYSLGGDNEQFF	NA	TRBV6-6	TRBJ2-1	TRBD2
TGTGCCAGCAGCCAGGGACAGACCGGGGAGCTGTTTTTT	CASSQGQTGELFF	NA	TRBV14	TRBJ2-2	TRBD1
TGCGCCAGCAGCCAAGTCGCGGCAGGGCATTATGGCTACACCTTC	CASSQVAAGHYGYTF	NA	TRBV4-3	TRBJ1-2	NA
TGTGCCAGCAGTTCTTACTATGGCTACACCTTC	CASSSYYGYTF	NA	TRBV12-3/TRBV12-4	TRBJ1-2	NA
TGTGCCAGTAGTTTCTACCGGTCAACTGAAGCTTTCTTT	CASSFYRSTEAFF	NA	TRBV19	TRBJ1-1	NA
TGCGCCAGCAAGGTAGCGGGAGAGTTTAAGGATGAGCAGTTCTTC	CASKVAGEFKDEQFF	NA	TRBV5-1	TRBJ2-1	TRBD2
TGTGCCTGGAGTTCCGGGGGTGAAGCTTTCTTT	CAWSSGGEAFF	NA	TRBV30	TRBJ1-1	NA
TGTGCCAGCAGCCCCGGACAGGGTTTGAACTATGGCTACACCTTC	CASSPGQGLNYGYTF	NA	TRBV5-4	TRBJ1-2	TRBD1
TGTGCCAGCAGCTTAGCATTCCCTAGCGGGAGGTTCTACGAGCAGTACTTC	CASSLAFPSGRFYEQYF	NA	TRBV7-8	TRBJ2-7	TRBD2
TGTGCCAGCAGTCCAGCAGGATCCGGCTACACCTTC	CASSPAGSGYTF	NA	TRBV12-3/TRBV12-4	TRBJ1-2	NA
TGTGCCACCGAGGCGGGGGGCAACCCCGAGGAGACCCAGTACTTC	CATEAGGNPEETQYF	NA	TRBV6-6	TRBJ2-5	TRBD2
TGTGCCAGCAGCCTTTACAGGGGAAAGGACGAGCAGTACTTC	CASSLYRGKDEQYF	once	TRBV5-6	TRBJ2-7	TRBD1
TGTGCCAGTAGTATAACGGTAGCCGGAGCCAATGAGCAGTTCTTC	CASSITVAGANEQFF	NA	TRBV19	TRBJ2-1	NA
TGTGCCAGCAGATTCGGGGCGGGGGGAGAGGAAAAACTGTTTTTT	CASRFGAGGEEKLFF	NA	TRBV6-5	TRBJ1-4	NA
TGTGCCAGCAGCCAGGGACAGATGTTCTTC	CASSQGQMFF	NA	TRBV3-1/TRBV3-2	TRBJ2-1	TRBD1
TGTGCCAGCAGTGAAAATTGGCAGGCTGGGGCCAACGTCCTGACTTTC	CASSENWQAGANVLTF	NA	TRBV6-1	TRBJ2-6	NA
TGTGCCAGCAGCCATCTAGCGGGGGGGCGTAACAATGAGCAGTTCTTC	CASSHLAGGRNNEQFF	NA	TRBV3-1/TRBV3-2	TRBJ2-1	TRBD2
TGTGCCAGCAGCGTAGGTAGCGATGAGCAGTTCTTC	CASSVGSDEQFF	NA	TRBV9	TRBJ2-1	NA
TGTGCCAGCAGCTTATCACAGGGGAATGAAAAACTGTTTTTT	CASSLSQGNEKLFF	NA	TRBV7-2	TRBJ1-4	TRBD1
TGTGCCAGCAGTGAGACAGGGGACAATGAGCAGTTCTTC	CASSETGDNEQFF	NA	TRBV6-4	TRBJ2-1	TRBD1
TGTGCCAGCAGTGAACTAGCGGGAGGCTACTCCTACGAGCAGTACTTC	CASSELAGGYSYEQYF	NA	TRBV25-1	TRBJ2-7	TRBD2
TGTGCCTGGAGTGTAGCTGGGCAGACGTCGACTGAAGCTTTCTTT	CAWSVAGQTSTEAFF	NA	TRBV30	TRBJ1-1	NA
TGTGCCAGCGGAAATGGACAGGGCTACGAGCAGTACTTC	CASGNGQGYEQYF	NA	TRBV6-6	TRBJ2-7	TRBD1
TGCGCCAGCAGCCGGTCAGGAGCGGGGGGGGACACAGATACGCAGTATTTT	CASSRSGAGGDTDTQYF	NA	TRBV4-1	TRBJ2-3	TRBD2
TGTGCCAGTAGTATCGGGGGTAATCAGCCCCAGCATTTT	CASSIGGNQPQHF	NA	TRBV19	TRBJ1-5	NA
TGCGCCAGCAGCCAGATGGACTTCTCTTTGGAGACCCAGTACTTC	CASSQMDFSLETQYF	NA	TRBV4-1	TRBJ2-5	NA
TGTGCCAGCAGCCCGGGACTAGCGGGTTTCGAGCAGTACTTC	CASSPGLAGFEQYF	NA	TRBV9	TRBJ2-7	TRBD2
TGTGCCAGCAGCCAGGCGGGACAGGGCGGCTACACCTTC	CASSQAGQGGYTF	once	TRBV3-1/TRBV3-2	TRBJ1-2	TRBD1
TGTGCCACCGAGGCGCTCTCGAACACCGGGGAGCTGTTTTTT	CATEALSNTGELFF	NA	TRBV7-9	TRBJ2-2	NA
TGTGCCAGCAGTGGACGGGGGAACACTGAAGCTTTCTTT	CASSGRGNTEAFF	NA	TRBV2	TRBJ1-1	NA
TGTGCCAGCCGACAGGGGGCCTACGAGCAGTACTTC	CASRQGAYEQYF	NA	TRBV6-5	TRBJ2-7	TRBD1
TGTGCCAGCAGTCCCTGGACAGGTTATAGCAATCAGCCCCAGCATTTT	CASSPWTGYSNQPQHF	NA	TRBV27	TRBJ1-5	TRBD1
TGTGCCTCCTCCGCGGGGCGTGATTATGGCTACACCTTC	CASSAGRDYGYTF	NA	TRBV19	TRBJ1-2	NA
TGTGCCAGCAGTCCGTCCTACGAGCAGTACTTC	CASSPSYEQYF	NA	TRBV27	TRBJ2-7	NA
TGTGCCAGCACCTACCGTTACGAGCAGTACTTC	CASTYRYEQYF	few	TRBV6-5	TRBJ2-7	NA
TGTGCCAGCAGTTTGGTTCCCTGGGGAGACCAAGAGACCCAGTACTTC	CASSLVPWGDQETQYF	NA	TRBV27	TRBJ2-5	NA
TGTGCCAGCAGCGAGGAGGCCCTACTAGCCCCAACCAATGAGCAGTTCTTC	CASSEEALLAPTNEQFF	NA	TRBV9	TRBJ2-1	NA
TGTGCCACCAGCGAACAGGGGGTCGGCAATGAGCAGTTCTTC	CATSEQGVGNEQFF	NA	TRBV24-1	TRBJ2-1	TRBD1
TGTGCCAGCAGCTTGCCAGGGGCGGCCTCCTATAATTCACCCCTCCACTTT	CASSLPGAASYNSPLHF	NA	TRBV5-6	TRBJ1-6	NA
TGTGCCAGCAGCCGGACTAGCGGGAGCTCCTACGAGCAGTACTTC	CASSRTSGSSYEQYF	NA	TRBV4-2	TRBJ2-7	TRBD2
TGTGCCAGCAGCTCCCAATCCGGGGAGCTGTTTTTT	CASSSQSGELFF	NA	TRBV21-1	TRBJ2-2	NA
TGCGCCAGCAGCTTGACGGTAGTACGGGATACGCAGTATTTT	CASSLTVVRDTQYF	NA	TRBV5-1	TRBJ2-3	NA
TGTGCCAGCAGCTTACGGGGGGCCGCCAATGAGCAGTTCTTC	CASSLRGAANEQFF	NA	TRBV13	TRBJ2-1	NA
TGTGCCAGCAGCCCCCGCAAGGGACTAGCCAATGAGCAGTTCTTC	CASSPRKGLANEQFF	NA	TRBV9	TRBJ2-1	TRBD2
TGCGCCAGCAGCTTGGAAGTTCGGGCGGGAGGCAATGAGCAGTTCTTC	CASSLEVRAGGNEQFF	NA	TRBV5-1	TRBJ2-1	TRBD2
TGTGCCAGCAGCTTTTGGGGACAGGGGGCGACCGGGGAGCTGTTTTTT	CASSFWGQGATGELFF	NA	TRBV5-6	TRBJ2-2	TRBD1
TGTGCCAGCAAAAACAGGGCTGGGGCCAACGTCCTGACTTTC	CASKNRAGANVLTF	NA	TRBV19	TRBJ2-6	NA
TGTGCCATCAGCCCGGGACAGCTGATCTCTGGGGCCAACGTCCTGACTTTC	CAISPGQLISGANVLTF	NA	TRBV10-3	TRBJ2-6	TRBD1
TGTGCCAGCAGAATTGAACAGGGCAATGAGCAGTTCTTC	CASRIEQGNEQFF	NA	TRBV7-9	TRBJ2-1	NA